This T cell receptor beta chain emerged from a study of blood T cells in healthy people across ages. The donors, aged about 6 to 95, were healthy Caucasians from Russia. In each sample, at least 6 million PBMCs were isolated. Germline trimming cut 4 bases from V and 5 bases from J; bases unmatched to any gene: 10. Per the germline V gene, CDR1 is SGDLS and CDR2 is YYNGEE. The CDR3 runs 16 residues. A second PCR, run for roughly 7 to 12 cycles, used a sample-barcoded 5' primer plus a J-beta primer mix. Each CDR3 protein is one row after TCRdb ran MiXCR on the 5' RACE reads. Of 1.5 million to 2 million distinct CDR3 sequences in the sample, about two fifths were seen once. This clonotype showed up just a few times. Its specificity is not known. Study outcomes and limitations: With donor CMV status unknown, expanded clonotype changes were possibly confounded.

Sequencing was done on a sample of blood. The J gene is TRBJ2-5, the V gene TRBV9, with TRBD1 identical over 11 bases. This TCR derives from a human donor in good health. The CDR3 protein is CASSTGGQGARETQYF. The CDR3 nucleotides are TGTGCCAGCAGCACCGGAGGACAGGGGGCAAGGGAGACCCAGTACTTC.